The 7 T cell receptor beta chains given below trace back to one sample, sequenced in a study of cytomegalovirus exposure and HLA in healthy donors. 60 Vbeta and 13 Jbeta primers were used in PCR. Using immunoSEQ multiplex PCR, the repertoire was profiled, and TCRdb retains in-frame clones only, with some absent. The sample holds roughly 120,000 clones; approximately 73% are singletons and the top ten take 4% to 5.5%. The specimen was PBMCs. The receptors derive from a man aged 55 to 69 in good health and CMV-seropositive.

The J gene is TRBJ2-3, the V gene TRBV9; tentatively, D is TRBD1 (6 bases). Germline loops: CDR1 SGDLS, CDR2 YYNGEE. The CDR3 runs to 14 residues. The ends were cut back, 5 bases at V and 4 bases at J, with 14 bases in the middle. In DNA form, the CDR3 reads TGTGCCAGCAGTTCACCTAGGGGGTCAGATACGCAGTATTTT. Protein sequence: CASSSPRGSDTQYF.

The table lists this clone with a few counts. The chain carries TRBV5-4 and TRBJ1-1; 7 nucleotides match TRBD1. Germline CDR1 and CDR2: SGHNT and YYREEE (reference sequence). The CDR3 is 13 residues long. Unmatched junction bases numbered 5, after V lost 1 base and J lost 8 bases. For the CDR3, the DNA is TGTGCCAGCAGCTTGAGGGACAGCCCCGAAGCTTTCTTT. It translates to CASSLRDSPEAFF. Filled out from reference TRBV5-4 and TRBJ1-1, the complete variable domain reads ETGVTQSPTHLIKTRGQQVTLRCSSQSGHNTVSWYQQALGQGPQFIFQYYREEENGRGNFPPRFSGLQFPNYSSELNVNALELDDSALYLCASSLRDSPEAFFGQGTRLTVV.

This chain joins TRBV29-1 and TRBJ1-2, with TRBD1 matching over 11 bases. This CDR3 is 15 amino acids long. CDR1 is SQVTM and CDR2 is ANQGSEA in the germline V gene. The CDR3 spells CISVGTGGGDYGYTF. CDR3 DNA sequence: TGCATCTCAGTGGGGACAGGGGGTGGTGACTATGGCTACACCTTC.

Here the CDR3 DNA reads TGCGCCAGCAGCTTGGCTGTACTAGCGGGGGCTACCGGGGAGCTGTTTTTT. The encoded protein is CASSLAVLAGATGELFF. The chain combines TRBV5-1 with TRBJ2-2; 11 bases are shared with TRBD2. The CDR3 has 17 amino acids. CDR1 is SGHRS and CDR2 is YFSETQ in the germline V gene. The V and J ends lost 0 bases and 5 bases, in that order; junction bases with no gene match: 6.

This clone was recorded once. V usage is TRBV29-1 and J usage is TRBJ2-5; 10 bases agree with TRBD1. Per the germline V gene, CDR1 is SQVTM and CDR2 is ANQGSEA. V dropped 7 bases and J dropped 3; count of bases not matched to a gene: 2. This CDR3 contains 12 residues. The CDR3 nucleotides are TGCAGCGCAGGGACAGGGGAAGAGACCCAGTACTTC. This sequence encodes CSAGTGEETQYF.

V usage is TRBV5-1 and J usage is TRBJ2-7; the match to TRBD2 covers 10 bases. The CDR3 runs to 16 residues. CDR1 is SGHRS, CDR2 YFSETQ, per germline. V lost 1 base and J lost 7; bases outside the gene matches: 11. The CDR3 loop is CASSLSSSGGLQEQYF. The CDR3 DNA reads as TGCGCCAGCAGCTTGAGTTCTAGCGGGGGTCTTCAAGAGCAGTACTTC.

The chain uses TRBV30 and TRBJ2-7, with D hard to call. CDR3 length: 13 amino acids. Germline V gene data show CDR1 as GTSNPN and CDR2 as SVGIG (reference sequence). V dropped 6 bases and J dropped 0 bases, with 12 bases sitting between them. CDR3 sequence reads: CACKIHYSYEQYF. The CDR3 bases are TGTGCCTGCAAAATACACTACTCCTACGAGCAGTACTTC.